This TCR beta chain was recovered during a study of identical twins' blood T cells. Unmatched junction bases numbered 5, after V lost 5 bases and J lost 5 bases. Germline-derived CDR1 and CDR2 are MNHEY and SVGEGT. This CDR3 has 15 amino acids. TCRdb reanalysed the 5' RACE reads using MiXCR and keeps one entry per CDR3 protein. The repertoire includes 350,000 to 400,000 distinct CDR3 sequences, about 28% of them detected once, and about 6% sits in the top ten. The chain joins TRBV6-2 or TRBV6-3 to TRBJ2-2, with TRBD2 matching over 10 bases. The sequenced sample consisted of PBMCs. This sequence was found in a woman between 18 and 55 years old in good health. The CDR3 sequence is CASSRGTSETGELFF. The CDR3 DNA sequence: TGTGCCAGCAGTCGTGGGACTAGCGAAACCGGGGAGCTGTTTTTT.